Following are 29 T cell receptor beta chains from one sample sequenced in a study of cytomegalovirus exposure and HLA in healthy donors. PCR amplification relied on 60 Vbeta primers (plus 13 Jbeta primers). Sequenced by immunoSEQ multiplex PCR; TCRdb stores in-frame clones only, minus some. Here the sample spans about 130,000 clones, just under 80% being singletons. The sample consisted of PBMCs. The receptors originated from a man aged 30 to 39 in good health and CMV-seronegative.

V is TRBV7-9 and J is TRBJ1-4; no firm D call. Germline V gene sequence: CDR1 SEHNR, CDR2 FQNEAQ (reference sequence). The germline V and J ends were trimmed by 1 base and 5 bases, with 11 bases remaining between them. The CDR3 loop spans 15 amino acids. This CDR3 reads CASSLGRTRNEKLFF. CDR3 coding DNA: TGTGCCAGCAGCTTAGGAAGGACTCGGAATGAAAAACTGTTTTTT.

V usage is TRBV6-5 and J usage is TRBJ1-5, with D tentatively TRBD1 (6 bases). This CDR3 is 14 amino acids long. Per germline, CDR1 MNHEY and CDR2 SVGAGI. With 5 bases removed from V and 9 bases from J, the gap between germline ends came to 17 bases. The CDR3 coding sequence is TGTGCCAGCAGTAAATCACAGGGAACTCTGCCCCAGCATTTT. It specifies CASSKSQGTLPQHF.

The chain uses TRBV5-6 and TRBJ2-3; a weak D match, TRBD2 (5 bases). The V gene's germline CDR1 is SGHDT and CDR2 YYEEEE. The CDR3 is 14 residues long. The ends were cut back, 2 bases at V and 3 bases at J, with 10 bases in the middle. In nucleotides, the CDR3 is TGTGCCAGCAGCTTATCCGGGAAAACAGATACGCAGTATTTT. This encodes CASSLSGKTDTQYF.

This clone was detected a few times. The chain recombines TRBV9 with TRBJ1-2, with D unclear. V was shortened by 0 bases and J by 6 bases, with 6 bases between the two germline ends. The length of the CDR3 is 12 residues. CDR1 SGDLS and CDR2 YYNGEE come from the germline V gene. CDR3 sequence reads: CASSVARNGYTF. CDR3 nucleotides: TGTGCCAGCAGCGTAGCCAGGAATGGCTACACCTTC.

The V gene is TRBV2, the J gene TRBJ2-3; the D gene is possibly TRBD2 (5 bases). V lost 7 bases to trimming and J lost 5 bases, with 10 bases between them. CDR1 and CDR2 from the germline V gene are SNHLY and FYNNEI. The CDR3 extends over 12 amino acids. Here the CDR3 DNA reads TGTGCCAGCACGTACGAGGGAGATACGCAGTATTTT. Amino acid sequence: CASTYEGDTQYF.

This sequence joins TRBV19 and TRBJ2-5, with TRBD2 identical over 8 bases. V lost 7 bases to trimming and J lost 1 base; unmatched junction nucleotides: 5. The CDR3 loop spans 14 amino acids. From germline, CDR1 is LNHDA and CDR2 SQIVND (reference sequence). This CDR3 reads CASTTGGGQETQYF. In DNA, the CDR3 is TGTGCCAGTACAACGGGAGGGGGCCAAGAGACCCAGTACTTC.

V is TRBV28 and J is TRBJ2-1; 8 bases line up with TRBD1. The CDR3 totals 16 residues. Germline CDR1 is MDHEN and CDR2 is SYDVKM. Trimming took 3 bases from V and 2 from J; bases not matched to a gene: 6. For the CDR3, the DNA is TGTGCCAGCAGTTTGTTTGGACAGGGCACCTACAATGAGCAGTTCTTC. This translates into CASSLFGQGTYNEQFF.

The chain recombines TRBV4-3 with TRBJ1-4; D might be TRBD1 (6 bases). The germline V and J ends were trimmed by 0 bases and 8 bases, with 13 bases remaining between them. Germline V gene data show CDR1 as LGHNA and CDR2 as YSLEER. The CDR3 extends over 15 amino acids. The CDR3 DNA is TGCGCCAGCAGCCAAGATCGGCAGGGGAACGAAAAACTGTTTTTT. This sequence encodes CASSQDRQGNEKLFF.

The CDR3 DNA follows: TGTGCCAGCAGTTTAGCGGGACCCCTCTATGGCTACACCTTC. It translates to CASSLAGPLYGYTF. V gene TRBV27 combines with J gene TRBJ1-2; maybe TRBD1 (5 bases). CDR1 is MNHEY, CDR2 SMNVEV, per germline (reference sequence). Deletions cut 2 bases from V and 4 bases from J, with 11 bases between. This CDR3 comprises 14 residues.

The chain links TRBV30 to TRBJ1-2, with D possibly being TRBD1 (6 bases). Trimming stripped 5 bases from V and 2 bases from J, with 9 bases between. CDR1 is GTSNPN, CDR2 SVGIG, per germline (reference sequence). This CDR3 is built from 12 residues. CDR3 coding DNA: TGTGCCTGGCCAAGGGGGAACTATGGCTACACCTTC. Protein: CAWPRGNYGYTF.

CDR3 in DNA: TGCGCCAGCAGCCAGACTAGCCGGGATACGCAGTATTTT. It specifies CASSQTSRDTQYF. V is TRBV4-3 and J is TRBJ2-3; 7 nucleotides line up with TRBD2. This CDR3 region has 13 residues. J was trimmed by 6 bases and V by 3 bases; bases with no gene match: 3. The germline CDR1 and CDR2 sequences are LGHNA and YSLEER.

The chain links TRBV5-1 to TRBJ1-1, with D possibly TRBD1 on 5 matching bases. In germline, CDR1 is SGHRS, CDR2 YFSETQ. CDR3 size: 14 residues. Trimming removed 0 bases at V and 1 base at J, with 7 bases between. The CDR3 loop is CASSLGQQNTEAFF. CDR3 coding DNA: TGCGCCAGCAGCTTGGGACAGCAGAACACTGAAGCTTTCTTT.

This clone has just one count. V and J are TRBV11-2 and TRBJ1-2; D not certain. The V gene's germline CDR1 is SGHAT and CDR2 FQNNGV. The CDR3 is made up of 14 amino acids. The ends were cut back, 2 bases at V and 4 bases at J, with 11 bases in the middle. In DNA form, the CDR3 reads TGTGCCAGCAGCTTACTTGGCGGTTCCTATGGCTACACCTTC. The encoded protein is CASSLLGGSYGYTF.

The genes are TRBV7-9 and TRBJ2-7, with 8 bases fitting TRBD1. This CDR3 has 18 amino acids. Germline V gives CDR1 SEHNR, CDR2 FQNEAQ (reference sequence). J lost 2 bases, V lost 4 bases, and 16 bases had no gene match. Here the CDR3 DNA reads TGTGCCAGCAGCTCCACCGGGACAGGAAAGGGTCGGCCCTACGAGCAGTACTTC. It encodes CASSSTGTGKGRPYEQYF. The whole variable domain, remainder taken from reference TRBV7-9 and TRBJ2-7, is DTGVSQNPRHKITKRGQNVTFRCDPISEHNRLYWYRQTLGQGPEFLTYFQNEAQLEKSRLLSDRFSAERPKGSFSTLEIQRTEQGDSAMYLCASSSTGTGKGRPYEQYFGPGTRLTVT.

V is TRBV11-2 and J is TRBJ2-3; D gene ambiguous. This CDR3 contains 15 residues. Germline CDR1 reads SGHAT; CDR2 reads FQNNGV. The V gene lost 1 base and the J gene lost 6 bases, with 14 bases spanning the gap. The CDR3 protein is CASSLGAFGADTQYF. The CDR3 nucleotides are TGTGCCAGCAGCTTAGGGGCCTTCGGCGCGGATACGCAGTATTTT.

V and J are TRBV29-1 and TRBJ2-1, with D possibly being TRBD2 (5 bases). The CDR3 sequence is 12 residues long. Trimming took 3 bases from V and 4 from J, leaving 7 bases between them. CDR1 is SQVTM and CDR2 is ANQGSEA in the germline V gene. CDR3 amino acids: CSVDRTYNEQFF. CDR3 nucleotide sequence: TGCAGCGTTGACAGGACTTACAATGAGCAGTTCTTC.

The CDR3: CASSLLGQKNIQYF. The CDR3 DNA sequence: TGCGCCAGCAGCTTGTTGGGACAGAAAAACATTCAGTACTTC. The chain links TRBV5-1 to TRBJ2-4; 7 bases match TRBD1. V dropped 1 base and J dropped 4; count of bases not matched to a gene: 2. CDR3 length equals 14 residues. Germline V gene data show CDR1 as SGHRS and CDR2 as YFSETQ.

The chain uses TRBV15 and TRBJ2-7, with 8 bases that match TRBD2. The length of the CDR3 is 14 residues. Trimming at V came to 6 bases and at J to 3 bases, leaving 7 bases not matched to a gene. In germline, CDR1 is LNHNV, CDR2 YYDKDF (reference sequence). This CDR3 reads CATRGTSGDYEQYF. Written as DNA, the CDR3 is TGTGCCACCAGGGGTACTAGCGGAGACTACGAGCAGTACTTC. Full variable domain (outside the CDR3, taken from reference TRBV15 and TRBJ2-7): DAMVIQNPRYQVTQFGKPVTLSCSQTLNHNVMYWYQQKSSQAPKLLFHYYDKDFNNEADTPDNFQSRRPNTSFCFLDIRSPGLGDTAMYLCATRGTSGDYEQYFGPGTRLTVT.

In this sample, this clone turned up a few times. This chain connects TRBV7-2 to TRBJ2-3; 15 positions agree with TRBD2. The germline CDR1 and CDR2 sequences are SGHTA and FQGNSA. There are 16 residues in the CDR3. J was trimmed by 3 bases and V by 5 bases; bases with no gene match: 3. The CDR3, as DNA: TGTGCCAGCAGCGCCGGACTAGCGGGAGGGACAGATACGCAGTATTTT. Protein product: CASSAGLAGGTDTQYF.

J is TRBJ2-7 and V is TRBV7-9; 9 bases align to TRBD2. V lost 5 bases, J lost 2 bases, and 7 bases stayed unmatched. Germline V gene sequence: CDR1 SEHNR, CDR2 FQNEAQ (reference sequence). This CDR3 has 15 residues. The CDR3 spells CASSPQTSGTYEQYF. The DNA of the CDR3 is TGTGCCAGCAGCCCCCAGACTAGCGGAACCTACGAGCAGTACTTC.

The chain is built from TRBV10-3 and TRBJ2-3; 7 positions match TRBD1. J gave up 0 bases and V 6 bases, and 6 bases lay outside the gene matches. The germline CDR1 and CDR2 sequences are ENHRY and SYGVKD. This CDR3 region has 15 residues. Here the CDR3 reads CAISVQGSSTDTQYF. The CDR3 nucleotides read TGTGCCATCAGCGTACAGGGGTCTAGCACAGATACGCAGTATTTT.

In nucleotides, the CDR3 is TGTGCCAGCAGCCTTACTTGGGACAGGGCCCCCAATTCACCCCTCCACTTT. It encodes CASSLTWDRAPNSPLHF. The chain joins TRBV14 to TRBJ1-6; 9 positions match TRBD1. V was clipped by 4 bases and J by 7 bases; unmatched bases: 11. Germline V gene sequence: CDR1 SGHDN, CDR2 FVKESK. The CDR3 has 17 amino acids.

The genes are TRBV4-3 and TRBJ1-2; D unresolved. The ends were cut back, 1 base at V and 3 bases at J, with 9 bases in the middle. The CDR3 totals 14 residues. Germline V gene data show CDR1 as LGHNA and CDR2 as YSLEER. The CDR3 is CASSQVREDYGYTF. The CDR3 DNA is TGCGCCAGCAGCCAAGTTCGCGAGGACTATGGCTACACCTTC.

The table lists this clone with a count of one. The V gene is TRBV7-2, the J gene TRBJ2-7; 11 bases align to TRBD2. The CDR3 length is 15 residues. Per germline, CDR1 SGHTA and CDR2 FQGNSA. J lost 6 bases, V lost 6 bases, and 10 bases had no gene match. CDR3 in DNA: TGTGCCAGCAGGCCGACGCTAGCGGGAGGTATCGAGCAGTACTTC. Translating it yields CASRPTLAGGIEQYF.

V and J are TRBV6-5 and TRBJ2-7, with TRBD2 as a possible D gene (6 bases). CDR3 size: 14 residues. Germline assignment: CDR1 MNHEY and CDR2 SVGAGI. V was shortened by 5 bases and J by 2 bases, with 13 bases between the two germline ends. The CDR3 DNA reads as TGTGCCAGCAGTACGGGGGACGGAGCCTACGAGCAGTACTTC. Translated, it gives CASSTGDGAYEQYF.

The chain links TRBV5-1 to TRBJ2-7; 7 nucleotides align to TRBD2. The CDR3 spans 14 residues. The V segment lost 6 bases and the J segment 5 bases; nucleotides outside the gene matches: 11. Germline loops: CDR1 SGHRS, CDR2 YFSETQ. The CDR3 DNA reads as TGCGCCAGCACCCTGGGGGGGTCCCACGACGAGCAGTACTTC. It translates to CASTLGGSHDEQYF.

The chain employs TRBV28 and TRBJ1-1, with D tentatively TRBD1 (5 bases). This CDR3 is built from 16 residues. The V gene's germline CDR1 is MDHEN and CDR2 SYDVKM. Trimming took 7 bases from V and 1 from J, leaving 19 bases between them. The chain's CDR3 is CASTPGLRDWNTEAFF. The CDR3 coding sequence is TGTGCCAGCACCCCTGGTTTACGGGACTGGAACACTGAAGCTTTCTTT.

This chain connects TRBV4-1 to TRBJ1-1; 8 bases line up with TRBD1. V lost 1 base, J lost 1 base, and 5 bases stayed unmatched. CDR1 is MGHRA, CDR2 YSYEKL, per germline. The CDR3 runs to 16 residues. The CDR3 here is CASSQGLDRENTEAFF. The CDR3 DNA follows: TGCGCCAGCAGCCAAGGCTTGGACAGGGAGAACACTGAAGCTTTCTTT.

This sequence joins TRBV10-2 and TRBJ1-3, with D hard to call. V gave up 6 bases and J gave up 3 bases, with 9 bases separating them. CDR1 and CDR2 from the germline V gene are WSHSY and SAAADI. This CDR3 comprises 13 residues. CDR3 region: CASSPRGGNTIYF. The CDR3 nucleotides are TGCGCCAGCAGCCCTCGGGGTGGAAACACCATATATTTT.